There are many counts of the clone carrying this T cell receptor beta chain. The antigen is not known. CDR3 size: 15 residues. Germline V gene data show CDR1 as SNHLY and CDR2 as FYNNEI. Trimming shortened V by 3 bases and J by 5 bases, and 14 bases separated the two germline ends. RNA transcripts served as the template for amplifying TCR beta CDR3 regions. First-round RT-PCR with HTBI primers amplified the TCR CDR3 region. Each CDR3 protein gets one entry after TCRdb re-called the multiplex PCR reads with MiXCR. Among roughly 180,000 distinct CDR3 sequences listed, approximately 9% were seen once. This record comes from a study of T cells in Graves' hyperthyroidism and ophthalmopathy. Study at large: Peripheral blood samples were taken at initial diagnosis, prior to any treatment. Study results and limitations: Appearing also in blood were most of the thyroid clonotypes expanded above 0.001.

This chain connects TRBV2 to TRBJ2-1, with D perhaps TRBD1 or TRBD2 (5 bases each). Sequencing was carried out using blood. The clonotype was recovered from a woman aged 18-29 years with Graves' hyperthyroidism that later progressed to Graves' ophthalmopathy. CDR3 nucleotides: TGTGCCAGCAGTGAGAGGGGAAGGAGCAACAATGAGCAGTTCTTC. Its protein is CASSERGRSNNEQFF.